Following are 4 T cell receptor beta chains from one sample sequenced in a study of CD8 T cells in ankylosing spondylitis. TCRdb reanalysed the 5' RACE reads using MiXCR and keeps one entry per CDR3 protein. The sample yields 230,000 or so distinct CDR3 sequences, under 30% seen once. Sequencing was carried out using blood, either unsorted or a sorted T cell fraction (not recorded which). These receptors originate from a male donor with ankylosing spondylitis or in good health (not recorded which).

This clonotype was seen ten or more times. The genes are TRBV5-5 and TRBJ1-5, with 9 bases matching TRBD1. CDR3 length: 14 amino acids. The germline gives CDR1 SGHKS, CDR2 YYEKEE (reference sequence). After removal of 6 bases from V and 4 bases from J, the junction contained 5 bases not matched to a gene. The chain's CDR3 is CASTPDRGNQPQHF. CDR3 nucleotide sequence: TGTGCCAGCACCCCGGACAGGGGAAATCAGCCCCAGCATTTT.

In its sample, this clonotype was seen many times. The chain carries TRBV5-1 and TRBJ2-2; D not resolved. CDR3 size: 14 residues. V lost 0 bases, J lost 8 bases, and 11 bases lay in between. Per the germline V gene, CDR1 is SGHRS and CDR2 is YFSETQ. The CDR3 bases are TGCGCCAGCAGCTTGGTTCCGGGCTCGGGGGAGCTGTTTTTT. Translated, it gives CASSLVPGSGELFF.

The chain uses TRBV6-1 and TRBJ2-3; D is unclear. The CDR3 length is 14 residues. Germline CDR1 is MNHNS and CDR2 is SASEGT. V gave up 7 bases and J gave up 2 bases, with 13 bases separating them. CDR3 nucleotides: TGTGCCAGCACCCCGGCGGCAATCACAGATACGCAGTATTTT. It yields the protein CASTPAAITDTQYF.

This clonotype was recorded once. A read error may produce the germline difference seen at one junction end. The chain uses TRBV20-1 and TRBJ2-5; the D call may be TRBD1 or TRBD2 (5 bases each). The CDR3 length is 14 residues. Germline V CDR1 and CDR2: DFQATT, SNEGSKA (reference sequence). As DNA, the CDR3 is TGCAGTGCTAGAGTCCCGGGACCGAGGGAGAACCAGTACTTC. Protein sequence: CSARVPGPRENQYF.